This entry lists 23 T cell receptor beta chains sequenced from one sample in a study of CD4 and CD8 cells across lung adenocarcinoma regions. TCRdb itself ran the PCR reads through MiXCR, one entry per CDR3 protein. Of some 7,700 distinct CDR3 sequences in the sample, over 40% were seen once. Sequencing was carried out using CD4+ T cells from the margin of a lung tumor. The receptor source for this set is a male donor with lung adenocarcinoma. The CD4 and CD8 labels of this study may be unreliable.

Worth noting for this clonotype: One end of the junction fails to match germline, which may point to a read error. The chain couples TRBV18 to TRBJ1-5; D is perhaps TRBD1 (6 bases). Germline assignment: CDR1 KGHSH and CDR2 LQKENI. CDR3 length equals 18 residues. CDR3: CAVHHTALPGAQGPTSAF. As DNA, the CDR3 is TGTGCAGTTCACCACACGGCACTTCCGGGGGCCCAGGGACCCACTTCTGCATTT.

This CDR3 reads CAGSVVGGEETQYF. The CDR3 nucleotides are TGTGCGGGCAGCGTGGTAGGTGGGGAAGAGACGCAGTATTTT. The chain is built from TRBV12-3 or TRBV12-4 and TRBJ2-3, with D unresolved. This CDR3 region has 14 residues.

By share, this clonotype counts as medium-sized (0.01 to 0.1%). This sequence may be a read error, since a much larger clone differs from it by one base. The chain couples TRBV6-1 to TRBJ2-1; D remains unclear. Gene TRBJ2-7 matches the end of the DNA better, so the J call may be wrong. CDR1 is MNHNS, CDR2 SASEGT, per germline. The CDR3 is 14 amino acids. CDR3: CASSGASDYNEQYF. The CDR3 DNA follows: TGTGCCAGCAGTGGTGCTAGTGATTACAATGAGCAGTACTTC.

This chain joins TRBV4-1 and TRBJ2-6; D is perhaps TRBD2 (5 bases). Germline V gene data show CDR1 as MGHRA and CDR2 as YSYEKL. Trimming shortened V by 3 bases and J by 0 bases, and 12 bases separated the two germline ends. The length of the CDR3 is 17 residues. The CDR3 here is CASSQLAHSSGANVLTF. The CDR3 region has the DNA TGCGCCAGCAGCCAGTTAGCGCACAGCTCTGGGGCCAACGTCCTGACTTTC.

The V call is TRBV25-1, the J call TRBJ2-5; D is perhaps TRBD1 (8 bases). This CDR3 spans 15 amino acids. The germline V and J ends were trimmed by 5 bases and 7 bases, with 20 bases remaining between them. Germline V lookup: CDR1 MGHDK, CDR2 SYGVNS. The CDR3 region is CASSPGTGWEGTQYF. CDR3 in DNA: TGTGCCAGCAGTCCCGGGACAGGATGGGAGGGGACCCAGTACTTC.

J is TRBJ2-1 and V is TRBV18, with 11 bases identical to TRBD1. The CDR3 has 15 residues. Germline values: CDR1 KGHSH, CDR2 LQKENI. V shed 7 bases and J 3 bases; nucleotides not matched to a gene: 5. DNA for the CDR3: TGTGCCAGCTATTCCGGGACAGGGGGCTACAATGAGCAGTTCTTC. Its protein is CASYSGTGGYNEQFF.

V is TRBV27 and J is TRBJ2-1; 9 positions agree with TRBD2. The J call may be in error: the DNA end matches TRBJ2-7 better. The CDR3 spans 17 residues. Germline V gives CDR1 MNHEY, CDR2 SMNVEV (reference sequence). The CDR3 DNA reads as TGTGCCAGCAGAGCGGGGGGCGGGGGCCGGGAGCAAGAGACGCAGTACTTC. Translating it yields CASRAGGGGREQETQYF.

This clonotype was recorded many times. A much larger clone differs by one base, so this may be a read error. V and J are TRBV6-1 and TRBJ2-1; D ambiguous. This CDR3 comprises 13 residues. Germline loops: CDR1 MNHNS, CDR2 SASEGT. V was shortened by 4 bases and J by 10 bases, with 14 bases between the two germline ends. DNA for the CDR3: TGTGCCAGCAGTGCCGAAAGGACCTACGAGCAGTTCTTC. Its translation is CASSAERTYEQFF.

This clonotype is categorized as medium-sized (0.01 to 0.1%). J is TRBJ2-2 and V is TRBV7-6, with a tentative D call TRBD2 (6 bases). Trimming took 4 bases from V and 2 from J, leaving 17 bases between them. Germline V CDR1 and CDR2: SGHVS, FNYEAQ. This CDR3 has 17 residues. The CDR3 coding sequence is TGTGCCAGCAGCTCCCCCCGGGGGACGATTAACACCGGGGAGCTGTTTTTT. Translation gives CASSSPRGTINTGELFF.

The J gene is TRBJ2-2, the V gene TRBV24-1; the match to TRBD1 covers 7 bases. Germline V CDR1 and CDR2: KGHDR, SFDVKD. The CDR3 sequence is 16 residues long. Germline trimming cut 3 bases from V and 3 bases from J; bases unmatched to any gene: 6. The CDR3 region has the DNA TGTGCCACCAGTGATCAAGACAGGGTGTACACCGGGGAGCTGTTTTTT. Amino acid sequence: CATSDQDRVYTGELFF.

DNA for the CDR3: TGTGCCAGCAGTTACAGGGGGAGAAGGCAGTTCTTC. It is translated as CASSYRGRRQFF. The chain joins TRBV6-5 to TRBJ2-1; D is perhaps TRBD1 (6 bases). Germline V gene lookup returns CDR1 MNHEY and CDR2 SVGAGI. Trimming stripped 2 bases from V and 12 bases from J, with 11 bases between. The CDR3 contains 12 residues.

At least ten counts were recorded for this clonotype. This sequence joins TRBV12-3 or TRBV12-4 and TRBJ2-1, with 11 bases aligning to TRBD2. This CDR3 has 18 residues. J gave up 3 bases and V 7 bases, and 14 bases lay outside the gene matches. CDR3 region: CASTAGTSGSLFYNEQFF. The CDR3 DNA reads TGTGCCAGCACCGCCGGGACTAGCGGATCTCTTTTCTACAATGAGCAGTTCTTC.

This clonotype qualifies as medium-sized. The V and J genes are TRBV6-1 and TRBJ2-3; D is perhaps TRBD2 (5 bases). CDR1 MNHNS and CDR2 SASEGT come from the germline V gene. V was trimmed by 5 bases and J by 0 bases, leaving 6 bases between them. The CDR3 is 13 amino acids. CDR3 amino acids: CASSRESTDTQYF. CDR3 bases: TGTGCCAGCAGTCGGGAAAGCACAGATACGCAGTATTTT.

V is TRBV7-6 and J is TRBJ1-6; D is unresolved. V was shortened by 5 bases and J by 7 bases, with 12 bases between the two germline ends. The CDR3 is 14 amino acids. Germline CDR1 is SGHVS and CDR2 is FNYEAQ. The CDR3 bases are TGTGCCAGCAGCCCTCGACCCGGGAATTCACCCCTCCACTTT. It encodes CASSPRPGNSPLHF.

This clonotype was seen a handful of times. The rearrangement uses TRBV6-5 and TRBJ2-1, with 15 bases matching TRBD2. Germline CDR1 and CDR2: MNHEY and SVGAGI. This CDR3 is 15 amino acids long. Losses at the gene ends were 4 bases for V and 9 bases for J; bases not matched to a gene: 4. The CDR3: CASSSWTSGGAEQFF. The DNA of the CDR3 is TGTGCCAGCAGTTCTTGGACTAGCGGGGGGGCTGAGCAGTTCTTC.

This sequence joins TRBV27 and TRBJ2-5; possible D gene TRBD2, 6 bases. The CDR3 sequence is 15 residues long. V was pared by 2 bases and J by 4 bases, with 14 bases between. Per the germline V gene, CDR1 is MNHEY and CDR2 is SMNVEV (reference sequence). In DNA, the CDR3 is TGTGCCAGCAGTTTAGAATCGGGGGTGGGAGAGACCCAGTACTTC. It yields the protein CASSLESGVGETQYF.

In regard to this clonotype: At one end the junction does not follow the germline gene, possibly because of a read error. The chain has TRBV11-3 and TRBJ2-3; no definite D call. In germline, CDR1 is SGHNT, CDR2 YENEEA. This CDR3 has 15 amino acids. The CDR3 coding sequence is TGTGCCAGCAGCTCCCGGCTGTACGCCAGAGACACGCAGTACTTT. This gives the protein CASSSRLYARDTQYF.

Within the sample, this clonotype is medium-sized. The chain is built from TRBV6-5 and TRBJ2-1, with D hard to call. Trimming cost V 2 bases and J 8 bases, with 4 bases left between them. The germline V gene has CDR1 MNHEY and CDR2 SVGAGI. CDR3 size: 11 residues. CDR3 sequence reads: CASSYSDEQFF. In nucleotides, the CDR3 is TGTGCCAGCAGTTACAGCGATGAGCAGTTCTTC.

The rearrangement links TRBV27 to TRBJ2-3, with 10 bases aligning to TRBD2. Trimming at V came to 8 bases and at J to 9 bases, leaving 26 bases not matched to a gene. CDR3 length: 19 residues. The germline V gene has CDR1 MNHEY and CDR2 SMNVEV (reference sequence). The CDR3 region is CASRPGGLAAFRGKNTQYF. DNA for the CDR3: TGTGCCAGCCGCCCTGGAGGACTAGCGGCATTCAGGGGGAAAAACACGCAGTATTTT.

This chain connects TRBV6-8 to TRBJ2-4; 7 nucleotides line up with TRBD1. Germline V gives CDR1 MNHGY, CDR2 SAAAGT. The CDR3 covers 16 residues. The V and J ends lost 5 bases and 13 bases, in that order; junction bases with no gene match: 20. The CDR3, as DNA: TGTGCCAGCAGTGTCCCGGGTCAGGGGGTCAAAAACACGCAGTACTTC. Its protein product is CASSVPGQGVKNTQYF.

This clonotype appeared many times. CDR3 DNA sequence: TGTGCCAGCAGCTTAGAGGGGACAGTTCCTTACGAGCAGTACTTC. Translated: CASSLEGTVPYEQYF. V usage is TRBV7-3 and J usage is TRBJ2-1, with 7 positions matching TRBD1. The J call may be incorrect, as the DNA end agrees better with TRBJ2-7. Per germline, CDR1 SGHTA and CDR2 FQGTGA. This CDR3 contains 15 residues.

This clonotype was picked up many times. Here the CDR3 DNA reads TGTGCCAGCAGCTTAGGACGACTAGCCAGCACAGATACGCAGTATTTT. This codes for CASSLGRLASTDTQYF. The chain is built from TRBV7-9 and TRBJ2-3; 7 bases are a match to TRBD2. Looked up from germline, CDR1 is SEHNR and CDR2 is FQNEAQ (reference sequence). V was pared by 1 base and J by 0 bases, with 4 bases of the junction left unmatched. The CDR3 length is 16 residues.

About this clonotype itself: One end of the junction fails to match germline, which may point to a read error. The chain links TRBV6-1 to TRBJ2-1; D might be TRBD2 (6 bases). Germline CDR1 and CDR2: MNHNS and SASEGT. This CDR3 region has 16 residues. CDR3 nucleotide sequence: TGTGCCAGCAGTGAAACGTGGACTATCGGCACCAATAAGCAGTTCTTC. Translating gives CASSETWTIGTNKQFF.